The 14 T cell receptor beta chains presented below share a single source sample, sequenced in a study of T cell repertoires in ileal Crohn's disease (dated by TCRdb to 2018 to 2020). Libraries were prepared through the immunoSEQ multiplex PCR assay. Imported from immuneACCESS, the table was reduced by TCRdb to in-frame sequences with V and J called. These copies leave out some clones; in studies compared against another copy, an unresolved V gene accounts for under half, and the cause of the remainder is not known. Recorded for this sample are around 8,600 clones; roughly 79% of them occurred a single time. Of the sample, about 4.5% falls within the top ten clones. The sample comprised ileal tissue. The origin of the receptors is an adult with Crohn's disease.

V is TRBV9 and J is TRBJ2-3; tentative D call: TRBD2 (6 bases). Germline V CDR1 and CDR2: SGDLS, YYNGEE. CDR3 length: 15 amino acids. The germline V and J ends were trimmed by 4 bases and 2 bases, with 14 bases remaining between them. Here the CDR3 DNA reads TGTGCCAGCAGCCTTCCTGCGGGGACCACAGATACGCAGTATTTT. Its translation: CASSLPAGTTDTQYF.

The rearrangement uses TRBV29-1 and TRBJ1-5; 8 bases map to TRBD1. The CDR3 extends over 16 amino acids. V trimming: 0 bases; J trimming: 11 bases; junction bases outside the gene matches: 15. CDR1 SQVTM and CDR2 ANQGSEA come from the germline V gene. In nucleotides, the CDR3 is TGCAGCGTTGAAGATGGGGGGGGGACAGGAGCGTCGACCCAGCATTTT. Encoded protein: CSVEDGGGTGASTQHF.

CDR3 region: CATGTSGIYDEQYF. In nucleotides, the CDR3 is TGTGCCACTGGGACTAGCGGGATATATGACGAGCAGTACTTC. The chain carries TRBV10-3 and TRBJ2-7; 13 positions match TRBD2. The CDR3 loop spans 14 amino acids. The V gene end was trimmed by 10 bases and the J gene end by 5 bases; junction bases not matched to a gene: 8. Germline V gene data show CDR1 as ENHRY and CDR2 as SYGVKD.

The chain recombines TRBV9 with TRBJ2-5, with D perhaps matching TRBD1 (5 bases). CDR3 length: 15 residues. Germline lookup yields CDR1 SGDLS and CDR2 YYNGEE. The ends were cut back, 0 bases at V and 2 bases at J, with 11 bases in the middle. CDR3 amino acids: CASSVDPTAQETQYF. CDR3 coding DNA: TGTGCCAGCAGCGTAGACCCGACAGCTCAAGAGACCCAGTACTTC.

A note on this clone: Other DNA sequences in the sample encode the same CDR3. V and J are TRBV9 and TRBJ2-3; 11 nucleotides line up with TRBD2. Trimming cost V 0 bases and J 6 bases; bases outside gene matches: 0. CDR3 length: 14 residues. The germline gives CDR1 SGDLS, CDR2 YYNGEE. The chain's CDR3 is CASSVGLAGDTQYF. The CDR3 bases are TGTGCCAGCAGCGTAGGACTAGCGGGGGATACGCAGTATTTT.

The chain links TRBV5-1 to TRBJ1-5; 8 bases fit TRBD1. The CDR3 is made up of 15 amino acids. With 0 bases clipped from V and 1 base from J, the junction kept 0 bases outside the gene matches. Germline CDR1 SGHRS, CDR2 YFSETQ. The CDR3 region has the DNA TGCGCCAGCAGCTTGGGACAGGGGAGCAATCAGCCCCAGCATTTT. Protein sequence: CASSLGQGSNQPQHF.

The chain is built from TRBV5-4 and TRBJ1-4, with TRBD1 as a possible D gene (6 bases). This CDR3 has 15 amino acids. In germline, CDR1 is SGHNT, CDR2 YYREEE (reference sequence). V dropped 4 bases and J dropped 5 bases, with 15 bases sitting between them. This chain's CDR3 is CASSPGDRRNEKLFF. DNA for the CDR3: TGTGCCAGCAGCCCAGGGGACCGAAGGAATGAAAAACTGTTTTTT. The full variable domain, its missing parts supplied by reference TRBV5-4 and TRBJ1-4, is ETGVTQSPTHLIKTRGQQVTLRCSSQSGHNTVSWYQQALGQGPQFIFQYYREEENGRGNFPPRFSGLQFPNYSSELNVNALELDDSALYLCASSPGDRRNEKLFFGSGTQLSVL.

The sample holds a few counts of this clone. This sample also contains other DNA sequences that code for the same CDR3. The CDR3 nucleotides are TGTGCCAGCAGCCCCGGGACAGGCGAAAAACTGTTTTTT. Translated, it gives CASSPGTGEKLFF. This chain joins TRBV11-2 and TRBJ1-4; 8 positions agree with TRBD1. This CDR3 has 13 amino acids. The junction had 4 bases not matched to a gene; V was cut back by 5 bases and J by 8 bases. Germline lookup yields CDR1 SGHAT and CDR2 FQNNGV.

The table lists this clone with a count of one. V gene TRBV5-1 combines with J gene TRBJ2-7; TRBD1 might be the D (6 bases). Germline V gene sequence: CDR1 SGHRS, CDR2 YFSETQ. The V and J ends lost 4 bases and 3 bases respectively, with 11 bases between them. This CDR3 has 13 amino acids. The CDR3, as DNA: TGCGCCAGCAGCGCCGCACAGGGCTACGAGCAGTACTTC. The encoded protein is CASSAAQGYEQYF.

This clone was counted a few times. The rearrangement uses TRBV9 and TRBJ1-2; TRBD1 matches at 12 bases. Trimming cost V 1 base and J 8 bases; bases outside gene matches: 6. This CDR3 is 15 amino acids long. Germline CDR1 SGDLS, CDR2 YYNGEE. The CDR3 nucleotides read TGTGCCAGCAGCGTAAGGGACAGGGGGCGCGAGGGCTACACCTTC. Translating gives CASSVRDRGREGYTF.

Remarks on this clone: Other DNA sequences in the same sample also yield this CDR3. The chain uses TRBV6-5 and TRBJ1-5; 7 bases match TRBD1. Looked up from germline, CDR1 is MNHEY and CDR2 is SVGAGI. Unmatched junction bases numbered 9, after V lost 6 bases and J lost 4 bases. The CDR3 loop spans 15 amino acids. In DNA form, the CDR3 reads TGTGCCAGCAGCGCCACCGGGACAGCAAATCAGCCCCAGCATTTT. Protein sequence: CASSATGTANQPQHF.

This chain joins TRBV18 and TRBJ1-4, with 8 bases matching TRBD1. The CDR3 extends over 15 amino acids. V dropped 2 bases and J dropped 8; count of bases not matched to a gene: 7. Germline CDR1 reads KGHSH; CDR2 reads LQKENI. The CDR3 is CASSPWGQVGEKLFF. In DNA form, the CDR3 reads TGTGCCAGCTCACCATGGGGACAGGTTGGAGAAAAACTGTTTTTT.

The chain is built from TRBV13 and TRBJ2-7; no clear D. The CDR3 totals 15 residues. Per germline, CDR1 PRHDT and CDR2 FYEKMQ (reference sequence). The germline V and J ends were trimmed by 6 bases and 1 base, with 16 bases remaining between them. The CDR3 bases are TGTGCCAGCAGTCTTGAGGCCTTAAATTCCTACGAGCAGTACTTC. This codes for CASSLEALNSYEQYF. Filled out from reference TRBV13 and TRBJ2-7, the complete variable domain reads AAGVIQSPRHLIKEKRETATLKCYPIPRHDTVYWYQQGPGQDPQFLISFYEKMQSDKGSIPDRFSAQQFSDYHSELNMSSLELGDSALYFCASSLEALNSYEQYFGPGTRLTVT.

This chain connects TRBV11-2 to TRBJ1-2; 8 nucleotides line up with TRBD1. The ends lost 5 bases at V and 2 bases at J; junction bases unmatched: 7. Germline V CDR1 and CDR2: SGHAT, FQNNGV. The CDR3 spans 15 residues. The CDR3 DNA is TGTGCCAGCAGCCCAGACAGGGGAACGAACTATGGCTACACCTTC. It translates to CASSPDRGTNYGYTF.